This TCR beta chain was sequenced in a study of neoadjuvant anti-PD-1 for oral cavity cancer. The sample's time point: after neoadjuvant nivolumab, at surgical resection. PBMCs were not maintained or expanded in culture before analysis. The table came from immunoSEQ multiplex PCR; TCRdb's copy has only in-frame clones and leaves some out. The sample has over 13,000 clones; around 72% are singletons. CDR1 is MNHNY, CDR2 SVGAGI, per germline (reference sequence). V was pared by 5 bases and J by 2 bases, with 13 bases between. The CDR3 sequence is 14 residues long. The chain couples TRBV6-6 to TRBJ2-7, with D perhaps being TRBD1 or TRBD2 (6 bases each). This clonotype was obtained from a person aged 40 to 85 with oral cavity squamous cell carcinoma. The specimen comprised PBMCs, sampled after nivolumab (anti-PD-1) treatment. CDR3 DNA sequence: TGTGCCAGCAGTCCATCGGGGGCCACCTACGAGCAGTACTTC. Protein product: CASSPSGATYEQYF.